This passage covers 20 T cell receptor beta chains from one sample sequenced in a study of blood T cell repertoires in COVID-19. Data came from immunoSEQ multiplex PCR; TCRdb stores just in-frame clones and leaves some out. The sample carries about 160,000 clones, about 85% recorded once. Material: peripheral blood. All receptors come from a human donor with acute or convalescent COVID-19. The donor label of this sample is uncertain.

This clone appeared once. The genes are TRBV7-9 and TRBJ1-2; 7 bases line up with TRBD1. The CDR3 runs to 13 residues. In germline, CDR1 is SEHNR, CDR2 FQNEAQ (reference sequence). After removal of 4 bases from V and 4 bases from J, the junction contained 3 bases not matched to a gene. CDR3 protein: CASSWGQLYGYTF. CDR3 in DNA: TGTGCCAGCAGCTGGGGACAGCTCTATGGCTACACCTTC.

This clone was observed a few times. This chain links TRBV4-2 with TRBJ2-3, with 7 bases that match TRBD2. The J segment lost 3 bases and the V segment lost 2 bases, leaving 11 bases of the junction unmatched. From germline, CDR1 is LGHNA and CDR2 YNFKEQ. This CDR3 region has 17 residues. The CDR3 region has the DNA TGTGCCAGCAGCCAAACTCAGCGGGGTTCCGGGACAGATACGCAGTATTTT. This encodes CASSQTQRGSGTDTQYF.

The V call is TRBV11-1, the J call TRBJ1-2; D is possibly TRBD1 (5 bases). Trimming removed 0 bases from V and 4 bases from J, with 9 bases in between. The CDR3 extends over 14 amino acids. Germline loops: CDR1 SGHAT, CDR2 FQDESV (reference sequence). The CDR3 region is CASSLAGGVYGYTF. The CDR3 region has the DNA TGTGCCAGCAGCTTAGCGGGGGGTGTCTATGGCTACACCTTC.

The CDR3 DNA is TGTGCCAGCAGCTTAAGCCCTTCGACAGGGTCCACCGGGGAGCTGTTTTTT. Translation gives CASSLSPSTGSTGELFF. The chain employs TRBV5-5 and TRBJ2-2; 7 nucleotides align to TRBD1. The J segment lost 4 bases and the V segment lost 2 bases, leaving 11 bases of the junction unmatched. Germline V gene data show CDR1 as SGHKS and CDR2 as YYEKEE (reference sequence). This CDR3 spans 17 amino acids.

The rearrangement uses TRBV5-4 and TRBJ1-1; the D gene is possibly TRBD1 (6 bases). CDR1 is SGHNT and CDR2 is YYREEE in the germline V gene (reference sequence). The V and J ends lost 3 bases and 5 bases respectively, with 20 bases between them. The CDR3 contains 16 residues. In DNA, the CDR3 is TGTGCCAGCAGCTCACAGGGAACCGGCCGTGTGACTGAAGCTTTCTTT. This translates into CASSSQGTGRVTEAFF.

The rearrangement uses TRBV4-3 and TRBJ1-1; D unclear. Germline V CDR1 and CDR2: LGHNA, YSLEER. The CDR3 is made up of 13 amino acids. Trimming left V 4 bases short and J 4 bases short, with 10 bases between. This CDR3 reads CASSRRVATEAFF. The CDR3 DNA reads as TGCGCCAGCAGCCGCCGGGTGGCCACTGAAGCTTTCTTT.

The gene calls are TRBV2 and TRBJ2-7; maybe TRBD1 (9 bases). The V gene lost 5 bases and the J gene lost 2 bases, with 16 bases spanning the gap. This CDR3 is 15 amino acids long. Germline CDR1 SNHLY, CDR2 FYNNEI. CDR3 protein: CASSRGGTGPYEQYF. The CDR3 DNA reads TGTGCCAGCAGTCGGGGGGGGACAGGGCCCTACGAGCAGTACTTC.

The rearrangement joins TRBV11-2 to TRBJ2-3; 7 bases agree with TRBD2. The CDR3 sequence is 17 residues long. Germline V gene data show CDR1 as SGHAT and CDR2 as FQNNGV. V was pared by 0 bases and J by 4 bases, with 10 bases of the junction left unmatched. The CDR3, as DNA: TGTGCCAGCAGCTTAGAGGGACTACCAACGAGCCCAGATACGCAGTATTTT. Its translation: CASSLEGLPTSPDTQYF.

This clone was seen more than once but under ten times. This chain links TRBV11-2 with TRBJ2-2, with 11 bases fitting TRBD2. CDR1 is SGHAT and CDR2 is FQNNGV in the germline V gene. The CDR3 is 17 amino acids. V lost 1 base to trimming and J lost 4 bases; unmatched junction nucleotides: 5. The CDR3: CASSLGLTSGVTGELFF. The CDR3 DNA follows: TGTGCCAGCAGCTTAGGGTTGACTAGCGGGGTCACCGGGGAGCTGTTTTTT.

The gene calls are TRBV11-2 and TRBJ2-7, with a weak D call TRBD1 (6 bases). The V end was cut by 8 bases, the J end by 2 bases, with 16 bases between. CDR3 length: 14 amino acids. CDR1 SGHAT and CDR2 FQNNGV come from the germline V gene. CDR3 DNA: TGTGCCAGCGGACGGACAGTTGGTCCCTACGAGCAGTACTTC. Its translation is CASGRTVGPYEQYF.

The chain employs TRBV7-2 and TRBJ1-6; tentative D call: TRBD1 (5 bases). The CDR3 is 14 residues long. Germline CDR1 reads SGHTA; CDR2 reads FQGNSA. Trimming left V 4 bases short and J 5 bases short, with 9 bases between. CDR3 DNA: TGTGCCAGCAGCTCGCAGGGAAATAATTCACCCCTCCACTTT. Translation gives CASSSQGNNSPLHF. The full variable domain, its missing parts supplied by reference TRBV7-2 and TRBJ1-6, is GAGVSQSPSNKVTEKGKDVELRCDPISGHTALYWYRQSLGQGLEFLIYFQGNSAPDKSGLPSDRFSAERTGGSVSTLTIQRTQQEDSAVYLCASSSQGNNSPLHFGNGTRLTVT.

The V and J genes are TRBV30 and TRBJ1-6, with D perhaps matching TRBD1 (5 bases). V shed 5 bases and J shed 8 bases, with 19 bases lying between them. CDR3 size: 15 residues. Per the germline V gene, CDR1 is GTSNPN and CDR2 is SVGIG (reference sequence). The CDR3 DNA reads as TGTGCCTGGGCCCTAGGGGCTTCTGGAGATTCACCCCTCCACTTT. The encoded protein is CAWALGASGDSPLHF.

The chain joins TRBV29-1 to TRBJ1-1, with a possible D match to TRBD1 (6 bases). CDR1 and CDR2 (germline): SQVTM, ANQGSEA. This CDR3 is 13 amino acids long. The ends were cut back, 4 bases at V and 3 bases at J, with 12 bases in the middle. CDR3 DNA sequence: TGCAGCGTTGGCGGACAGAGCTACACTGAAGCTTTCTTT. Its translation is CSVGGQSYTEAFF.

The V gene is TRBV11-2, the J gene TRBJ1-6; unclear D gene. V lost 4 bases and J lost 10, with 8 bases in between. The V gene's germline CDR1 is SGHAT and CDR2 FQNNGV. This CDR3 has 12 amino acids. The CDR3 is CASSSPRSPLHF. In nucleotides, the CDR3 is TGTGCCAGCAGCTCCCCTAGGTCACCCCTCCACTTT.

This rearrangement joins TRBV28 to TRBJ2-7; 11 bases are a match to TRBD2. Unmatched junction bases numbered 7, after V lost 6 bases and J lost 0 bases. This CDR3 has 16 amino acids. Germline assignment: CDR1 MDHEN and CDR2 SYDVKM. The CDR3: CASRLAGGLSSYEQYF. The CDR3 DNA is TGTGCCAGCAGGCTAGCGGGGGGTCTTAGCTCCTACGAGCAGTACTTC.

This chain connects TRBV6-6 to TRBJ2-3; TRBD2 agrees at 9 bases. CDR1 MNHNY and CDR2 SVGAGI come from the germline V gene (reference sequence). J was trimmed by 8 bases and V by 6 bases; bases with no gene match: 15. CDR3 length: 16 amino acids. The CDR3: CASRSDGRGGSGTQYF. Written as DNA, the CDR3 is TGTGCCAGCAGATCTGATGGGCGGGGGGGCTCTGGTACGCAGTATTTT.

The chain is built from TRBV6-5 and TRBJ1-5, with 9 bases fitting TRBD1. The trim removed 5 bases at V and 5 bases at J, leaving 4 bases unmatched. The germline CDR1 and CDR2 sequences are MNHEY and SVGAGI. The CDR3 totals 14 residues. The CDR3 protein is CASSRDRVDQPQHF. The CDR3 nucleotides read TGTGCCAGCAGTCGGGACAGGGTGGATCAGCCCCAGCATTTT.

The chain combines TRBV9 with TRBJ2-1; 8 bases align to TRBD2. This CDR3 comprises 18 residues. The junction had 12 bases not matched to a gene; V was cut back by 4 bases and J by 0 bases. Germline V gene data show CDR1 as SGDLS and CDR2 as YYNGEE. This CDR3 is CASSRPRGGGSSYNEQFF. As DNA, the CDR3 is TGTGCCAGCAGCCGCCCTAGGGGCGGGGGGAGCTCCTACAATGAGCAGTTCTTC. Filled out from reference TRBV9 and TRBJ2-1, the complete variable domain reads DSGVTQTPKHLITATGQRVTLRCSPRSGDLSVYWYQQSLDQGLQFLIQYYNGEERAKGNILERFSAQQFPDLHSELNLSSLELGDSALYFCASSRPRGGGSSYNEQFFGPGTRLTVL.

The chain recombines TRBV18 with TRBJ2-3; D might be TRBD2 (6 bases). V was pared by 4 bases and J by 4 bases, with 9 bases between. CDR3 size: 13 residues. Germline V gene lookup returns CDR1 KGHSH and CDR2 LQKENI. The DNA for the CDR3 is TGTGCCAGCTCACTAGGAGGGGCAGATACGCAGTATTTT. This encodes CASSLGGADTQYF.

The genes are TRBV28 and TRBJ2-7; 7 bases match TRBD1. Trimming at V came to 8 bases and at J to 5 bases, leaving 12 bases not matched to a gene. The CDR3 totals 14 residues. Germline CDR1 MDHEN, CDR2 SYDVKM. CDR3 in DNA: TGTGCCAGCCGCAAACAGGGGAATCTCAACGAGCAGTACTTC. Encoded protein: CASRKQGNLNEQYF.